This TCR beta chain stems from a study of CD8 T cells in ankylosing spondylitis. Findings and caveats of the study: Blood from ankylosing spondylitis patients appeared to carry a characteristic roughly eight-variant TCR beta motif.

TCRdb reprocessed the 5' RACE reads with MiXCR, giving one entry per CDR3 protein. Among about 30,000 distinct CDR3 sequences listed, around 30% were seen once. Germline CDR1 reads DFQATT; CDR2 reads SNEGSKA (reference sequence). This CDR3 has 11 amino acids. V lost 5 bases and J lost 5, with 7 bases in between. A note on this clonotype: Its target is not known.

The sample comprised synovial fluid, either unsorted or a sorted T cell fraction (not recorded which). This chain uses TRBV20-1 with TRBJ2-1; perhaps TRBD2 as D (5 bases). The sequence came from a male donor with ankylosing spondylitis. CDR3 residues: CSARLNNEQFF. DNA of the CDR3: TGCAGTGCTCGACTAAACAATGAGCAGTTCTTC.